This T cell receptor (beta chain) was obtained from a study of cytomegalovirus exposure and HLA in healthy donors (dated by TCRdb to 2016 to 2017). At the level of the whole study: According to an earlier analysis of a few hundred of the donors, 150 million to 200 million T cells yielded roughly 110 million unique TCR beta sequences and around 300 Gb of sequence data. Because of strong linkage in the cohort, a few DR-DQ haplotypes were treated as single units for association and clustering. In the later analysis, no new phenotypic data were used to find candidate immune exposures; instead, reliance was placed on TCR beta sequences and their occurrence across donors. Of the roughly 400 genotyped donors, roughly 80% fell in the genetic ancestry cluster associated with self-reported Caucasian donors. To predict cytomegalovirus infection status, the study combined high-throughput TCR immunosequencing, statistical association of individual TCRs with disease status, and machine learning. Typing coverage varied by locus: about 629-640 donors for A, B, C, DRB1 and DQB1; more than 500 for DQA1; more than 600 for DPA1; some 470 for DPB1. A later genetic analysis used genome-wide SNP genotypes for about 55% of the 666 donors, treating that subset as a discovery cohort. The study profiled the T cell repertoires of around 700 subjects by immunosequencing and related them to cytomegalovirus serostatus. Every repertoire in the discovery cohort had been generated on one and the same sequencing platform. Both class I and class II loci were covered by HLA typing, at four-digit resolution. Donor age, sex, ethnicity and CMV serostatus were collected together with the repertoire data. The study aimed to test whether signatures of past pathogen exposure could be identified by cataloging public T cell receptors. An earlier analysis of approximately 580 of the donors used high-throughput TCR beta sequencing to judge whether each TCR beta V gene segment behaved as functional or pseudogenic. Among some 410 genotyped donors of the cohort, an average of roughly 230,000 unique TCR beta nucleotide sequences was sequenced per donor, of which about 18% were non-productive. An early release that covered 500 to 800 HLA-typed donors contained approximately 320 gigabases of sequencing data and around 80 million unique TCR sequences. A later analysis re-analyzed previously published TCR beta repertoires from roughly 630 donors and added high-resolution HLA genotyping to study TCR occurrence patterns. Along with the roughly 670-subject first cohort, a separate validation cohort of over a hundred different subjects was used. Paper-wide results and their limitations: A cluster of highly shared sequence variants was judged likely to be a technical artifact of the sequencing pipeline. In a later analysis, several top co-occurrence clusters were reported to appear linked to parvovirus B19, influenza, CMV and Epstein-Barr virus. A few of the identified cytomegalovirus-associated TCR beta chains were confirmed in vitro to be specific for cytomegalovirus antigens. At a false discovery rate of 0.05, a later analysis linked approximately 18,000 TCR beta sequences to specific HLA alleles. The study listed 150 to 200 TCR beta chains as associated with cytomegalovirus. A later analysis found that TCR association rates varied across HLA loci, with DRB1 alleles showing the most associated TCRs and HLA-C alleles the fewest. In an earlier analysis of several hundred of the donors, most TCR beta V segments were observed in productive rearrangements about 87% or about 30% of the time, broadly matching IMGT annotations. Linkage disequilibrium might explain the correlated functional status among segregating V segments, but an unknown experimental factor could not be excluded. A later genetic analysis associated a missense DCLRE1C variant with V-gene and J-gene trimming of TCR beta chains, and an independent cohort replicated the association. This cohort had only TCR beta chains sequenced, and the lack of alpha or paired-chain data limited which features could be detected. When HLA alleles, especially DR and DQ, strongly co-occurred, attributing TCR associations to individual alleles was difficult. It was suggested by the authors that the approach could potentially be generalized to other disease states and immunological phenotypes. In both the original and validation cohorts, the classifier was reported to diagnose cytomegalovirus status with high specificity and sensitivity. Presence/absence analyses assumed roughly uniform sequencing depth across donors, an assumption that may not hold. Over 15 rarely observed V segments, including chromosome 9 orphons, were excluded from the earlier analysis of some 590 of the donors because counts were too low. The only immune exposure information available for the cohort was CMV serostatus. A later analysis found that HLA-associated TCR beta chains were more clonally expanded and had lower generation probabilities than equally common non-associated chains. In a later analysis, most CMV-associated TCR beta chains were found to appear HLA-restricted, with HLA associations seemingly driven largely by CMV exposure. A further reported finding was that TCR beta sequences accurately predicted the HLA-A and HLA-B alleles for most subjects in the first cohort. Because HLA typing was missing for some donors at each locus, association tests included only the typed subset. According to a later genetic analysis, donors in an Asian-associated ancestry cluster had fewer N-insertions in productive TCRs than the approximately 610-donor mean. Most TCR sequences were seen in very few donors, while some public TCRs were found in many individuals. Some IMGT-functional V segments, including TRBV6-2 and TRBV6-3, could not be told apart with the 87-base-pair reads, so those segments were excluded.

Details on this clone: Its recognized antigen is unknown. The sample holds no much larger clone one base away, and base qualities are not on file.

In total, approximately 700 healthy bone marrow donors made up the cohort. All cohort members were sampled while nominally healthy, although unrecorded immune exposures were likely present. The donor was CMV seronegative and was included in the group of around 320 seronegative cohort members. Each donor provided a peripheral blood sample, and peripheral blood mononuclear cells were used for TCR beta sequencing. Genomic DNA extraction from the blood cell samples was performed with the Qiagen DNeasy Blood Extraction Kit. The CDR3 sequence holds 16 residues, the cysteine and phenylalanine included. CDR3 DNA only is kept here, 48 bases in frame from base 1. V is trimmed back by 5 bases and J by 6 bases, and the junction contains 8 bases that no gene match accounts for. CDR1 LGHNA and CDR2 YNFKEQ are derived from the germline V gene. Library prep was done by the immunoSEQ multiplex PCR assay. A mixture of 60 forward primers for TCR Vbeta segments and 13 reverse primers for TCR Jbeta segments was used in the multiplex PCR. Amplification of the CDR3 region of rearranged TCR beta genes was performed with a multiplex PCR assay on genomic DNA. The amplified TCR beta libraries were sequenced on the Illumina HiSeq System as 87-base-pair reads. The original methods were these. In a later analysis, approximately 74 million unique TCR beta chains were counted across the approximately 620 repertoires, and around 10 million of these chains were shared by at least two donors. Raw reads were error-corrected and collapsed into unique sequences by a nearest-neighbor algorithm in which closely related sequences were merged to remove PCR and sequencing errors. To assign V, D and J gene segments, CDR3 sequences were aligned to IMGT reference sequences. Each retained sequence needed at least a six-nucleotide match to both a V gene segment and a J gene segment. A rearrangement was called productive if the CDR3 had no stop codons and remained in frame with V and J, and every other rearrangement was called non-productive. CDR3 was defined by IMGT convention, running from the second conserved V-encoded cysteine to the conserved J-encoded phenylalanine. The earlier analysis of a few hundred of the donors excluded any sequence lacking an unambiguous match to a single V gene segment. An earlier analysis of 587 of the donors called V segments functional above 56.7% productive rearrangements and segregating when the between-donor standard deviation exceeded 5%. To diagnose cytomegalovirus status from the catalog of TCR beta chain sequences, a statistical classification framework was built. In a later analysis, V and J genes were assigned by comparing TCR nucleotide sequences against IMGT/GENE-DB human TR gene sequences. The TCRdist pipeline was used in a later analysis to assign CDR3 sequences and most-parsimonious VDJ recombination scenarios. In a later analysis, each TCR beta chain was defined by its CDR3 amino acid sequence together with its V-gene family, and reads without a unique V-gene family were excluded. A later analysis removed 500 to 650 highly shared, low-generation-probability nucleotide sequences to deal with suspected cross-contamination and a sequencing artifact. In a later analysis, a clonal expansion index was calculated for each public chain from normalized within-repertoire ranks of inferred template counts. Generation probabilities in a later analysis came from a VDJ recombination model fitted to out-of-frame rearrangements, and those results were checked against IGoR. In a later analysis, TCR-TCR, TCR-HLA and TCR-CMV co-occurrence was scored with hypergeometric tests, and a repertoire-size bias correction was applied to TCR pairs. False discovery rates were estimated in a later analysis by permuting HLA or CMV assignments 20 times. In a later analysis, co-occurring TCRs were grouped with DBSCAN, and TCRdist sequence similarity was added when clustering was performed within HLA-allele-positive subsets. Repertoires with fewer than 30,000 or more than 120,000 public chains, plus five repertoires with anomalous nucleotide sharing, were excluded from co-occurrence clustering. TCRdb obtained this table from immuneACCESS and retained in-frame rearrangements with V and J assigned. These tables miss some clones; where compared with another copy, unresolved V genes account for less than half of the shortfall, and the remainder is unexplained. V and J calls and clone size are as listed in that table; D and trimming were resolved from the DNA. The sample has approximately 150,000 clones on record, around 82% of them singletons. The biggest ten clones account for 0.95% to 1.3% of the sample.

Recombination joined TRBV4-2 with TRBJ1-5; 12 bases in the junction line up with TRBD1. The sequence came from a young man in good health and CMV-seronegative. The sample comprised PBMCs. The DNA sequence is TGTGCCAGCAGCTCCCCCGGGACAGGGGGCAGTCAGCCCCAGCATTTT. Its coded protein is CASSSPGTGGSQPQHF.